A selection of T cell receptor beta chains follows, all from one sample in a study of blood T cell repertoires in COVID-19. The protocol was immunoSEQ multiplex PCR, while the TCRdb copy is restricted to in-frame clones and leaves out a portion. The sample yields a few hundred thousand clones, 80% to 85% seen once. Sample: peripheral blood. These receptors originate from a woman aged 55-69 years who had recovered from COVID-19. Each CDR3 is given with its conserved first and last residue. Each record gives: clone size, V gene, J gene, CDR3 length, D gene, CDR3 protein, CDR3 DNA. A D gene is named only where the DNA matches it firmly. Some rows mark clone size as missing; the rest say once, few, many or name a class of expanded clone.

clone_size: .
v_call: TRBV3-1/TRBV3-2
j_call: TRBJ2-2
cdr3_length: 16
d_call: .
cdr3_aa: CASSQEDRDYTGELFF
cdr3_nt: TGTGCCAGCAGCCAAGAAGACAGGGACTACACCGGGGAGCTGTTTTTT

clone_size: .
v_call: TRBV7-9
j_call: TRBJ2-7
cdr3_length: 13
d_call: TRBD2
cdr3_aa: CASSSRGGYEQYF
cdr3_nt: TGTGCCAGCAGCTCTCGCGGGGGCTACGAGCAGTACTTC

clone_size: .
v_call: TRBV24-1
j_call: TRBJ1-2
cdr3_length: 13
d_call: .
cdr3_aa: CATSRDNYYGYTF
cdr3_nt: TGTGCCACCAGTCGGGACAACTACTATGGCTACACCTTC

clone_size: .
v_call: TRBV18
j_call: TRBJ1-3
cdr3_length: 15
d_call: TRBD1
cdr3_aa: CASSPPTGSGNTIYF
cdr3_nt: TGTGCCAGCTCACCCCCGACAGGGTCCGGAAACACCATATATTTT

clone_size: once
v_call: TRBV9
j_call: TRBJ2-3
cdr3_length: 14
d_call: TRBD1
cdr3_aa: CASRAGTDTDTQYF
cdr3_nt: TGTGCCAGCAGAGCCGGGACAGACACAGATACGCAGTATTTT

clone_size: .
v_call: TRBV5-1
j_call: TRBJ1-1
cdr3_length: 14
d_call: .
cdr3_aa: CASSLGVANTEAFF
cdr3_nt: TGCGCCAGCAGCTTGGGGGTAGCGAACACTGAAGCTTTCTTT

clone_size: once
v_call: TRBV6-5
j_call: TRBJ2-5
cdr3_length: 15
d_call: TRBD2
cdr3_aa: CASKVAGIRQETQYF
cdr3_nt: TGTGCCAGCAAGGTAGCGGGGATTCGCCAAGAGACCCAGTACTTC

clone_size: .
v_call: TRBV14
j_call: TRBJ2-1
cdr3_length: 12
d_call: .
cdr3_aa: CASSQVYGEQFF
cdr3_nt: TGTGCCAGCAGCCAAGTTTACGGTGAGCAGTTCTTC

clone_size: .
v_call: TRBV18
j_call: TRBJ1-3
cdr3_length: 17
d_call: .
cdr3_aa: CASSPNPPTRSGNTIYF
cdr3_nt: TGTGCCAGCTCACCGAACCCGCCTACCCGCTCTGGAAACACCATATATTTT

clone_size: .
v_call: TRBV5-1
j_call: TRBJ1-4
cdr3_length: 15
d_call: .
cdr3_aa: CASSLAAGTNEKLFF
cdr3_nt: TGCGCCAGCAGCTTGGCCGCGGGTACTAATGAAAAACTGTTTTTT

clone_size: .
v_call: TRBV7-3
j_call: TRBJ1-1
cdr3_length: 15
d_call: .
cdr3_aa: CASHRAGERNTEAFF
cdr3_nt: TGTGCCAGCCACAGGGCGGGGGAAAGGAACACTGAAGCTTTCTTT

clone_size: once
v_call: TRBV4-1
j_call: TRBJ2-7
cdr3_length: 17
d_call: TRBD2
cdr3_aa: CASSQDTSGLGSYEQYF
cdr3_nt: TGCGCCAGCAGCCAGGATACTAGCGGGTTGGGCTCCTACGAGCAGTACTTC

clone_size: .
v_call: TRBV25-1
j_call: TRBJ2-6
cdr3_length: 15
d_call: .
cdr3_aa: CASSEPRSGANVLTF
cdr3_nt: TGTGCCAGCAGTGAACCCAGGTCTGGGGCCAACGTCCTGACTTTC

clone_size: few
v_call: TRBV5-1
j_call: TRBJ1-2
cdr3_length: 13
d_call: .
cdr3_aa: CASSAGGAYGYTF
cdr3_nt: TGCGCCAGCAGCGCCGGGGGGGCCTATGGCTACACCTTC

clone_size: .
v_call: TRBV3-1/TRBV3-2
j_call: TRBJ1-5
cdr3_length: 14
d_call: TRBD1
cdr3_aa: CASSQTGINQPQHF
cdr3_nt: TGTGCCAGCAGCCAGACAGGGATCAATCAGCCCCAGCATTTT

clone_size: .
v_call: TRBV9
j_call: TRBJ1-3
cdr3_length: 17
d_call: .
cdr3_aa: CASSVFVLVESGNTIYF
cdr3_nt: TGTGCCAGCAGCGTATTCGTCTTGGTAGAGTCTGGAAACACCATATATTTT

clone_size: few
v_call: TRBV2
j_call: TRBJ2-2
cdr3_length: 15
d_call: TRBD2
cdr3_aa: CASKLLAGAVGELFF
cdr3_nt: TGTGCCAGCAAGCTACTAGCGGGGGCGGTCGGGGAGCTGTTTTTT

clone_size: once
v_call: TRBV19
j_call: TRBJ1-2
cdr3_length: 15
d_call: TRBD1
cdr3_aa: CASRSSSDRGYGYTF
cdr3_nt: TGTGCCAGTAGAAGCTCTTCGGACAGGGGATATGGCTACACCTTC

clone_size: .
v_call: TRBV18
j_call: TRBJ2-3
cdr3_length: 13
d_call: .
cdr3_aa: CASSPPATDTQYF
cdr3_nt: TGTGCCAGCTCACCACCGGCCACAGATACGCAGTATTTT